Below, 6 T cell receptor beta chains from the same sample are listed, as sequenced in a study of T cells after posttransplantation cyclophosphamide. Only in-frame clones appear in the TCRdb table, and some are missing; sequencing was by immunoSEQ multiplex PCR. This sample has approximately 28,000 clones, with 85% to 95% found just once. Cells defined as naive were viable CD3+CD4+ or CD3+CD8+ and CCR7+CD45RA+CD45RO-CD95-CD27+CD28+. Sequencing was done on a sample of naive CD4+ T cells sorted from PBMCs. These receptors were taken from a woman aged 55-75 years in good health, CMV-negative, and a related stem cell transplant donor.

The chain combines TRBV9 with TRBJ2-1; TRBD1 agrees at 7 bases. This CDR3 has 13 amino acids. Germline CDR1 and CDR2: SGDLS and YYNGEE. J was trimmed by 6 bases and V by 4 bases; bases with no gene match: 4. The CDR3, as DNA: TGTGCCAGCAGCTTAACAGGGGCCAATGAGCAGTTCTTC. This gives the protein CASSLTGANEQFF.

The chain carries TRBV21-1 and TRBJ1-2; TRBD1, the D gene given by the table, was not confirmed from the DNA. TRBV21-1 is tagged as a pseudogene. The CDR3 consists of 15 residues. The CDR3 sequence: CASSILKDIYYGYTF. The CDR3 region has the DNA TGTGCCAGCAGTATCCTAAAGGACATATACTATGGCTACACCTTC.

The chain links TRBV21-1 to TRBJ2-1; the table's D gene call, TRBD2, was not cross checked with the DNA. TRBV21-1 is noted as a pseudogene. The CDR3 loop spans 16 amino acids. The CDR3 protein is CASSTKTSGVYNEQFF. CDR3 sequence (DNA): TGTGCCAGCAGCACAAAGACTAGCGGGGTATACAATGAGCAGTTCTTC.

The chain combines TRBV10-3 with TRBJ1-1; 8 bases map to TRBD1. The ends lost 6 bases at V and 1 base at J; junction bases unmatched: 7. There are 15 residues in the CDR3. The V gene's germline CDR1 is ENHRY and CDR2 SYGVKD. The CDR3 reads CAIRDRDVWNTEAFF. In DNA, the CDR3 is TGTGCCATCAGGGACAGGGACGTTTGGAACACTGAAGCTTTCTTT.

J is TRBJ1-2 and V is TRBV28; 8 bases align to TRBD1. Trimming took 5 bases from V and 12 from J; bases not matched to a gene: 8. The CDR3 is 12 residues long. Germline V lookup: CDR1 MDHEN, CDR2 SYDVKM. The CDR3 bases are TGTGCCAGCAGTCTAGGACAGGGAGGAAACACCTTC. This sequence encodes CASSLGQGGNTF.

V and J are TRBV6-5 and TRBJ1-5, with 8 bases aligning to TRBD1. The germline V gene encodes CDR1 MNHEY and CDR2 SVGAGI. V lost 4 bases to trimming and J lost 7 bases; unmatched junction nucleotides: 6. This CDR3 comprises 14 residues. The CDR3 DNA reads TGTGCCAGCAGTTCCTCGACAGGGGAACAGCCCCAGCATTTT. Protein product: CASSSSTGEQPQHF.